This T cell receptor beta chain stems from a study of early T cells in non-severe SARS-CoV-2 infection. Study context: Unpaired chains resulted from sequencing bulk RNA of unsorted whole blood.

This clonotype occurred many times. A single record per CDR3 protein comes from TCRdb applying MiXCR to the 5' RACE reads. The data contain some 89,000 distinct CDR3 sequences, roughly 11% of them seen just once; the ten biggest clones take up approximately 4.7%. V dropped 10 bases and J dropped 7 bases, with 18 bases sitting between them. The CDR3 extends over 13 amino acids. Germline V CDR1 and CDR2: SGDLS, YYNGEE. Specimen: whole blood, collected at baseline. The sequence was obtained from an adult who was a healthcare worker with PCR-confirmed SARS-CoV-2 infection or an uninfected control (not recorded which). The chain has TRBV9 and TRBJ2-1; tentative D call: TRBD2 (5 bases). The CDR3: CASEGQGENEQFF. The CDR3 bases are TGTGCCTCAGAGGGCCAAGGTGAGAATGAGCAGTTCTTC.